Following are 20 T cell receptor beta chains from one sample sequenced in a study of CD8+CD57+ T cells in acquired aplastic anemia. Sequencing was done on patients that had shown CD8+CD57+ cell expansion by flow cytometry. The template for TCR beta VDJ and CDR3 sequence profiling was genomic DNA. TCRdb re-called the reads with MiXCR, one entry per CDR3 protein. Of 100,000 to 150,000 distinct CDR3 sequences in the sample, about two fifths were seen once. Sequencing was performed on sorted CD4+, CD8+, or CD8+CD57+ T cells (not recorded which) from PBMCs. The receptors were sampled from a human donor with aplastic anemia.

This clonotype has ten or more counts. The CDR3, as DNA: TGTGCCAGCAGCTTACAACAGGGGGCTGCAGGCTACACCTTC. Protein sequence: CASSLQQGAAGYTF. V is TRBV3-1 and J is TRBJ1-2; 9 bases are shared with TRBD1. The CDR3 loop spans 14 amino acids. The V gene's germline CDR1 is LGHDT and CDR2 YNNKEL (reference sequence). Trimming at V came to 5 bases and at J to 8 bases, leaving 9 bases not matched to a gene.

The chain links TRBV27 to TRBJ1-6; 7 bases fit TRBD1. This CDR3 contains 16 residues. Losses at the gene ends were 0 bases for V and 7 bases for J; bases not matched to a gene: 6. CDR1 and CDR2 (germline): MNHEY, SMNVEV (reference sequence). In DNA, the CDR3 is TGTGCCAGCAGTTTATCGACCGGGACAGCCAATTCACCCCTCCACTTT. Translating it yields CASSLSTGTANSPLHF.

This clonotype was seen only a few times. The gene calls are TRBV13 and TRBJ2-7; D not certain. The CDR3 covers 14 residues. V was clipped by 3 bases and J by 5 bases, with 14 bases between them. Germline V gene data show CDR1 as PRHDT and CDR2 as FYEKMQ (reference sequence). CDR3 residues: CASSLSYSRDEQYF. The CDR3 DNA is TGTGCCAGCAGCTTGTCCTACTCTCGAGACGAGCAGTACTTC.

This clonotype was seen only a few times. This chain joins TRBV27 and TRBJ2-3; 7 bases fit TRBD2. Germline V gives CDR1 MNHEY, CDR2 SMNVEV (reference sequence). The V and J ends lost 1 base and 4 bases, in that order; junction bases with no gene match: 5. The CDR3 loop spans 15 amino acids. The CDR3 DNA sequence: TGTGCCAGCAGTTTATTACTAGCGACGCCAGATACGCAGTATTTT. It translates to CASSLLLATPDTQYF.

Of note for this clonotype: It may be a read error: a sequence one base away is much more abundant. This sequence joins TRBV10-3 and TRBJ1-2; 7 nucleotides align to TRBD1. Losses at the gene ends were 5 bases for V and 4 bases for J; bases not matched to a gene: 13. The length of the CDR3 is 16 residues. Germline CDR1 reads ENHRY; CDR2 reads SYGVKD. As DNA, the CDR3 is TGTGCCATCAGTTCCTCAACCTTGACAGGGACCTATGGCTACACCTTC. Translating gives CAISSSTLTGTYGYTF.

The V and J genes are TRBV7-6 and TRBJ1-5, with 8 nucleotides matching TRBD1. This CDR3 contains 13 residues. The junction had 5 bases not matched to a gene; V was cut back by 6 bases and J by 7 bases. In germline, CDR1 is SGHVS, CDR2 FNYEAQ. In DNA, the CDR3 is TGTGCCAGCAGTGCAGGGGGCCGACAGCCCCAGCATTTT. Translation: CASSAGGRQPQHF.

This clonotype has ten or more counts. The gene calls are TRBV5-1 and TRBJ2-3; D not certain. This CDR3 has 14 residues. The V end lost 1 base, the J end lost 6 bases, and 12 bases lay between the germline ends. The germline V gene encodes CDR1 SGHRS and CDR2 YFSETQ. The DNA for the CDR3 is TGCGCCAGCAGCTTGCAGACATTAGGCGATACGCAGTATTTT. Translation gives CASSLQTLGDTQYF.

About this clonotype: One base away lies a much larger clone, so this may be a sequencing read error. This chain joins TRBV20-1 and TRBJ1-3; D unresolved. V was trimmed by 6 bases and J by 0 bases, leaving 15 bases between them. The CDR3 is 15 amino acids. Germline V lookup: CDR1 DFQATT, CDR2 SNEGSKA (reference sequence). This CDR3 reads CSAPRVWSSGNTIYF. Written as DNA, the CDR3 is TGCAGTGCGCCTCGGGTGTGGTCCTCTGGAAACACCATATATTTT.

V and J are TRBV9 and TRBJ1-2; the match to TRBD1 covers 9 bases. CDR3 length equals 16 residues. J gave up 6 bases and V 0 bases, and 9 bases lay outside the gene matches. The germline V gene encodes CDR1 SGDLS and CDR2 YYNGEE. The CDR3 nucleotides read TGTGCCAGCAGCGTAGCTATCCGGGACAGGGTGGATGGCTACACCTTC. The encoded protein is CASSVAIRDRVDGYTF.

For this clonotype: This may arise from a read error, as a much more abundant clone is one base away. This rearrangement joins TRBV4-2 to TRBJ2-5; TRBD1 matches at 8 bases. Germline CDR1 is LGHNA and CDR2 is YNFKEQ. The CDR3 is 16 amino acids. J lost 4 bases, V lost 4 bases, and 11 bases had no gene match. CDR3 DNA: TGTGCCAGCAGCCTAGAAAGAGGAACAGGGGGAGAGACCCAGTACTTC. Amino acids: CASSLERGTGGETQYF.

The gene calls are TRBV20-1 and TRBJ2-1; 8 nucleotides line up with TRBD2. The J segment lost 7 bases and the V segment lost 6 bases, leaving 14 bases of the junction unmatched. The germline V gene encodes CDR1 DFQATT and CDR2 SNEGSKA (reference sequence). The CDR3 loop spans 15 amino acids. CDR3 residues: CSAISAGAPRNEQFF. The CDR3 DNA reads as TGCAGTGCCATCTCAGCGGGGGCCCCTAGGAATGAGCAGTTCTTC.

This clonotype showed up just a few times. CDR3 in DNA: TGTGCCAGTAGTATGGCGGGAGGAGGTATAGATACGCAGTATTTT. Its protein is CASSMAGGGIDTQYF. V gene TRBV19 combines with J gene TRBJ2-3, with 8 positions matching TRBD2. The CDR3 covers 15 residues. CDR1 and CDR2 from the germline V gene are LNHDA and SQIVND (reference sequence). Unmatched junction bases numbered 7, after V lost 3 bases and J lost 5 bases.

CDR3 region: CASSAIQGGSPLHF. The DNA of the CDR3 is TGCGCCAGCAGCGCTATACAGGGTGGTTCACCCCTCCACTTT. The chain uses TRBV5-1 and TRBJ1-6, with a weak D call TRBD1 (6 bases). Per germline, CDR1 SGHRS and CDR2 YFSETQ. V was clipped by 4 bases and J by 9 bases, with 14 bases between them. The CDR3 sequence is 14 residues long.

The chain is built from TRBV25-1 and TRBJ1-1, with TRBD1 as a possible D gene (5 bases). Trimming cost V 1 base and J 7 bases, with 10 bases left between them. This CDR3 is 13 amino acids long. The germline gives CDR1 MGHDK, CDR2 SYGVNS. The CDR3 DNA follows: TGTGCCAGCAGTGAATTGCCAACAGGTGAAGCTTTCTTT. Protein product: CASSELPTGEAFF.

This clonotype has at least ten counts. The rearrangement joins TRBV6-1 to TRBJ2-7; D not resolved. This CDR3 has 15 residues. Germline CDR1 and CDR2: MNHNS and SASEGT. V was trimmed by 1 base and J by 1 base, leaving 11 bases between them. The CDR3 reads CASSEESRGSYEQYV. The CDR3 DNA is TGTGCCAGCAGTGAAGAAAGCCGTGGTTCCTACGAGCAGTACGTC.

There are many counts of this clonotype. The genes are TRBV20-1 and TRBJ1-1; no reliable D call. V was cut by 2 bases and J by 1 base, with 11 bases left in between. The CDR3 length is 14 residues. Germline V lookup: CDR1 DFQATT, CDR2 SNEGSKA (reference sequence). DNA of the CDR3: TGCAGTGCTAGATTACCACTCCCGAACACTGAAGCTTTCTTT. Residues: CSARLPLPNTEAFF.

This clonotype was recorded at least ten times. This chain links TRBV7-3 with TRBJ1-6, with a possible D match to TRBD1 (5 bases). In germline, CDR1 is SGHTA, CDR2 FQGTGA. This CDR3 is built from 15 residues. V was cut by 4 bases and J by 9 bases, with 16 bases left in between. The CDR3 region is CASSSTGTDSSPLHF. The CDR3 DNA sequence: TGTGCCAGCAGCTCTACCGGGACGGATAGTTCACCCCTCCACTTT. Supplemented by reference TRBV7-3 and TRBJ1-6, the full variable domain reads GAGVSQTPSNKVTEKGKYVELRCDPISGHTALYWYRQSLGQGPEFLIYFQGTGAADDSGLPNDRFFAVRPEGSVSTLKIQRTERGDSAVYLCASSSTGTDSSPLHFGNGTRLTVT.

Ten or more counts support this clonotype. CDR3 sequence (DNA): TGTGCCAGCAGTTTCCCCGGGACAGCTAATTCACCCCTCCACTTT. Its protein product is CASSFPGTANSPLHF. The chain has TRBV28 and TRBJ1-6; 7 bases are a match to TRBD1. The CDR3 consists of 15 residues. J lost 6 bases, V lost 3 bases, and 5 bases had no gene match. Germline V lookup: CDR1 MDHEN, CDR2 SYDVKM. Drawing the rest from reference TRBV28 and TRBJ1-6, the complete variable domain is DVKVTQSSRYLVKRTGEKVFLECVQDMDHENMFWYRQDPGLGLRLIYFSYDVKMKEKGDIPEGYSVSREKKERFSLILESASTNQTSMYLCASSFPGTANSPLHFGNGTRLTVT.

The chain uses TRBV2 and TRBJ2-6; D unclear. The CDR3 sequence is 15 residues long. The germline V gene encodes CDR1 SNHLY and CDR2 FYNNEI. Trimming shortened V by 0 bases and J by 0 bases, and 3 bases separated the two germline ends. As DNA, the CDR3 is TGTGCCAGCAGTGAAGCCCGCTCTGGGGCCAACGTCCTGACTTTC. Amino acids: CASSEARSGANVLTF.

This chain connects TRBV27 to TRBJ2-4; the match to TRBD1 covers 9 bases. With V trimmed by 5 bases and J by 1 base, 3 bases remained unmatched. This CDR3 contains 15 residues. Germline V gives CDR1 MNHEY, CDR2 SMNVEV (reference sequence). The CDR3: CASSGTGSAKNIQYF. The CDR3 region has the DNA TGTGCCAGCAGTGGGACAGGGAGTGCCAAAAACATTCAGTACTTC.